This T cell receptor (beta chain) emerged from a study of cytomegalovirus exposure and HLA in healthy donors. It was with 60 Vbeta and 13 Jbeta primers that the PCR ran. TCRdb's table, derived via immunoSEQ multiplex PCR, lists solely in-frame clones and lacks some. The profile shows over 150,000 clones, roughly 70% of them singletons. Whole-study results and caveats: While the bulk of TCR sequences proved rare, some public TCRs turned up in many donors.

This clone was observed a handful of times. The target antigen is unknown. Trimming took 7 bases from V and 8 from J, leaving 14 bases between them. The CDR3 is 13 residues long. Germline V lookup: CDR1 SNHLY, CDR2 FYNNEI. The chain has TRBV2 and TRBJ1-4; D gene uncertain. Specimen: PBMCs. The sequence was obtained from a middle-aged woman in good health and CMV-seropositive. CDR3 DNA: TGTGCCAGCAACAGAGCTATTGGGGAAAAACTGTTTTTT. This sequence encodes CASNRAIGEKLFF.